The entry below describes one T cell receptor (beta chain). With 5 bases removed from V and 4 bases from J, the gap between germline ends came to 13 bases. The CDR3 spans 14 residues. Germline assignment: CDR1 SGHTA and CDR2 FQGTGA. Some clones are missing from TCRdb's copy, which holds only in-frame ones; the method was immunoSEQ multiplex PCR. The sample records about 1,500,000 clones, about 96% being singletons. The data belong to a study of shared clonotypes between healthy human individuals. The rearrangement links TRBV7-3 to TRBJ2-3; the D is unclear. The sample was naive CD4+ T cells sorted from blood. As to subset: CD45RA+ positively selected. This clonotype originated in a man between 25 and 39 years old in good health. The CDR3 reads CASSPGAPSDTQYF. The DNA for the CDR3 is TGTGCCAGCAGCCCCGGAGCGCCCTCAGATACGCAGTATTTT.